This T cell receptor (beta chain) was obtained from a study of blood T cells in healthy people across ages. Study results and limitations: Long-lived donors exceeded aged donors in naive CD4+ cells and diversity. Bulk PBMC profiling left naive and antigen-experienced comparisons inconclusive.

This clonotype has a handful of counts. What it recognizes is unknown. The use of a sample-barcoded 5' primer and a J-beta primer mix characterized a second PCR of about 6 to 12 cycles. Any given sample supplied a minimum of 2.5 million CDR3-containing paired-end reads. TCRdb independently ran MiXCR on the 5' RACE reads; one entry per CDR3 protein. Of hundreds of thousands of distinct CDR3 sequences in the sample, approximately 55% are singletons; the top ten hold approximately 40%. V lost 6 bases to trimming and J lost 7 bases; unmatched junction nucleotides: 12. CDR3 length equals 13 residues. Germline lookup yields CDR1 DFQATT and CDR2 SNEGSKA (reference sequence).

Sequenced sample: blood. The gene calls are TRBV20-1 and TRBJ2-7, with 7 bases identical to TRBD2. The clonotype comes from an elderly man in good health. CDR3 in amino acids: CSAPAEAGFEQYF. The CDR3 DNA reads as TGCAGTGCCCCTGCGGAAGCGGGATTTGAGCAGTACTTC.